This T cell receptor beta chain was obtained from a study of blood T cell repertoires in COVID-19. Profiled with immunoSEQ multiplex PCR; TCRdb holds only in-frame clones, not every one. The sample records 75,000 or so clones, roughly 80% being singletons. This clone was seen only once. The sample consisted of peripheral blood. This TCR derives from a woman in her seventies with acute or convalescent COVID-19.

For the CDR3, the DNA is TGTGCCTGGAGGGTAACAGGGAACGGAAACACCATATATTTT. Translated, it gives CAWRVTGNGNTIYF. The gene calls are TRBV30 and TRBJ1-3, with D possibly being TRBD1 (6 bases). Trimming shortened V by 3 bases and J by 4 bases, and 13 bases separated the two germline ends. The CDR3 totals 14 residues. Per the germline V gene, CDR1 is GTSNPN and CDR2 is SVGIG (reference sequence).